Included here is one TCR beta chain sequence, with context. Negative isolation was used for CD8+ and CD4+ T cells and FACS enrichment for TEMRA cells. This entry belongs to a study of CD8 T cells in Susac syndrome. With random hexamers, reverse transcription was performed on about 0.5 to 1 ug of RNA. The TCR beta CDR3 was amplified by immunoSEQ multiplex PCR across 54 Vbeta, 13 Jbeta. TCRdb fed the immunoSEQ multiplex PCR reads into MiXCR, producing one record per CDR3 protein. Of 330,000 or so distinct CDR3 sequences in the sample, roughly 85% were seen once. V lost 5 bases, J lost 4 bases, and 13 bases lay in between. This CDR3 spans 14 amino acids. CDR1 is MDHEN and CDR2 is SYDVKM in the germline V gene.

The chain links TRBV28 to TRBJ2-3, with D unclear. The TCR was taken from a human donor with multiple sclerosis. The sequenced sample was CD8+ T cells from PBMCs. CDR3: CASSAYSRADTQYF. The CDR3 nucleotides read TGTGCCAGCAGTGCCTATAGCCGCGCAGATACGCAGTATTTT.